This is a list of T cell receptor beta chains from one sample in a study of early T cells in non-severe SARS-CoV-2 infection. Via MiXCR, TCRdb re-called the 5' RACE reads, giving one row per CDR3 protein. This table holds about 22,000 distinct CDR3 sequences, 3.5% to 5% found once. The sequenced material came from whole blood. These TCRs come from an adult who was a healthcare worker with PCR-confirmed SARS-CoV-2 infection or an uninfected control (not recorded which). Each CDR3 is given without its conserved first and last residue. Clone size appears in some rows only: once, few, many, or a class for an expanded clone.

J	V	size	CDR3
TRBJ2-3	TRBV6-2/TRBV6-3	.	ASSPGTGRGGNTQY
TRBJ1-3	TRBV5-5	many	ASSSPGGGVRRRNTIY
TRBJ2-7	TRBV7-9	many	ASSSGAYEQY
TRBJ2-1	TRBV4-3	many	ASSHTFQEYNEQF
TRBJ1-2	TRBV10-2	many	ASTGGKETFNYGYT
TRBJ2-7	TRBV5-1	many	ASSLDESGVEQY
TRBJ1-6	TRBV18	many	ASSPQPTVYNSPLH
TRBJ2-3	TRBV11-3	medium-sized	ASSLGKGATNTQY
TRBJ1-2	TRBV12-3/TRBV12-4	many	ASSQNRYGYT
TRBJ2-3	TRBV7-2	many	ASSRRTGTPISN
TRBJ1-4	TRBV9	many	ASSVAQGATNEKLF